This entry features one TCR beta chain sequence. What this receptor recognizes is not known. Base qualities are not provided; no much larger clone lies one nucleotide away. The library was obtained by the immunoSEQ multiplex PCR assay. A mixture of 60 forward primers for TCR Vbeta segments and 13 reverse primers for TCR Jbeta segments was used in the multiplex PCR. The CDR3 region of rearranged TCR beta genes was amplified from genomic DNA by a multiplex PCR assay. Amplified TCR beta libraries were sequenced as 87-base-pair reads on the Illumina HiSeq System. The paper's data handling went like this. Across the 666 repertoires, a later analysis counted 80 million or so unique TCR beta chains, approximately 10 million of which were shared by at least two donors. Raw reads were error-corrected and collapsed into unique sequences with a nearest-neighbor algorithm that merged closely related sequences to remove PCR and sequencing errors. V, D and J gene segments were assigned by aligning CDR3 sequences to IMGT reference sequences. For a sequence to be retained, a match of at least six nucleotides to both a V gene segment and a J gene segment was required. A rearrangement counted as productive if the CDR3 had no stop codons and remained in frame with V and J, and every other rearrangement counted as non-productive. CDR3 was defined according to IMGT convention as the region running from the second conserved V-encoded cysteine to the conserved J-encoded phenylalanine. The earlier analysis of 500 to 600 of the donors excluded sequences that lacked an unambiguous match to a single V gene segment. In an earlier analysis of approximately 590 of the donors, V segments were called functional above 56.7% productive rearrangements and were called segregating when the between-donor standard deviation exceeded 5%. A statistical classification framework was built to diagnose cytomegalovirus status from the catalog of TCR beta chain sequences. In a later analysis, TCR nucleotide sequences were compared against IMGT/GENE-DB human TR gene sequences so that V and J genes could be assigned. The TCRdist pipeline was used in a later analysis to assign CDR3 sequences and most-parsimonious VDJ recombination scenarios. In a later analysis, every TCR beta chain was defined by the combination of its CDR3 amino acid sequence and its V-gene family, and reads without a unique V-gene family were dropped. A later analysis removed 600 or so highly shared, low-generation-probability nucleotide sequences to deal with suspected cross-contamination and a sequencing artifact. In a later analysis, a clonal expansion index was calculated for each public chain from normalized within-repertoire ranks of inferred template counts. In a later analysis, generation probabilities were computed with a VDJ recombination model fitted to out-of-frame rearrangements, and the resulting probabilities were checked against IGoR. In a later analysis, TCR-TCR, TCR-HLA and TCR-CMV co-occurrence was scored with hypergeometric tests, and a repertoire-size bias correction was applied to TCR pairs. To estimate false discovery rates, a later analysis permuted the HLA or CMV assignments 20 times. In a later analysis, co-occurring TCRs were grouped with DBSCAN, and TCRdist sequence similarity was added when clustering was performed within HLA-allele-positive subsets. Co-occurrence clustering excluded repertoires with fewer than 30,000 or more than 120,000 public chains, plus five with anomalous nucleotide sharing. TCRdb carries this immuneACCESS record with in-frame sequences only. Its versions omit some clonotypes, under half of them owing to an unresolved V gene in the studies checked, with the rest unexplained. V, J and clone size reflect that table, while D and trimming were determined from the DNA. Across this sample there are about 190,000 clones, with 82% seen only once. The top ten constitute 0.8% of the sample.

Counted from cysteine to phenylalanine, this CDR3 has 15 amino acids. Here the CDR3 DNA is all that survives: 45 bases in frame from base 1. In the germline V gene (reference sequence), CDR1 corresponds to SEHNR and CDR2 to FQNEAQ. For this chain, trimming is 3 bases at the V end and 4 bases at the J end, and the number of junction bases without a gene match is 5. This sample is drawn from a study of cytomegalovirus exposure and HLA in healthy donors (dated 2017 in TCRdb). Context from the whole study: According to an earlier analysis of several hundred of the donors, about 180 million T cells yielded 90 million to 130 million unique TCR beta sequences and about 300 Gb of sequence data. Genome-wide SNP genotypes for about 60% of the roughly 700 donors were used in a later genetic analysis, which treated that subset as a discovery cohort. Because of strong linkage in the cohort, roughly five DR-DQ haplotypes were treated as single units for association and clustering. The study profiled the T cell repertoires of hundreds of subjects by immunosequencing and related them to cytomegalovirus serostatus. The later analysis used no new phenotypic data to find candidate immune exposures, relying instead on TCR beta sequences and their occurrence across donors. Donor age, sex, ethnicity and CMV serostatus were collected together with the repertoire data. To study patterns of TCR occurrence, a later analysis re-analyzed previously published TCR beta repertoires from hundreds of donors and added high-resolution HLA genotyping. To decide whether each TCR beta V gene segment behaved as functional or pseudogenic, an earlier analysis of nearly 600 of the donors relied on high-throughput TCR beta sequencing. The study was designed to test whether signatures of past pathogen exposure could be identified by cataloging public T cell receptors. Every repertoire in the discovery cohort had been generated on one and the same sequencing platform. Of the approximately 400 genotyped donors, roughly 76% were placed in the genetic ancestry cluster associated with self-reported Caucasian donors. Among some 400 genotyped donors of the cohort, an average of around 240,000 unique TCR beta nucleotide sequences were sequenced per donor, 15% to 20% of them non-productive. High-throughput TCR immunosequencing, statistical association of individual TCRs with disease status, and machine learning were combined to predict cytomegalovirus infection status. Besides the first cohort of some 670 subjects, a separate validation cohort made up of around 120 different subjects was used. HLA typing included class I and class II loci at four-digit resolution. An early release covering about 600 HLA-typed donors comprised about 290 gigabases of sequencing data and approximately 85 million unique TCR sequences. The number of typed donors differed by locus: about 620-630 for A, B, C, DRB1 and DQB1; roughly 510 for DQA1; about 600 for DPA1; and roughly 450 for DPB1.

The cohort comprised 670 or so healthy bone marrow donors. Cohort members were all nominally healthy when sampled, although unrecorded immune exposures were likely present. The donor was CMV seronegative and belonged to the group of 350 or so seronegative cohort members. A peripheral blood sample was provided by each donor, and peripheral blood mononuclear cells were used for TCR beta sequencing. Genomic DNA was extracted from the blood cell samples with the Qiagen DNeasy Blood Extraction Kit. The paper's findings and limits, for the study overall: A later analysis found that HLA-associated TCR beta chains were more clonally expanded and had lower generation probabilities than equally common non-associated chains. Linkage disequilibrium might explain the correlated functional status among segregating V segments, but an unknown experimental factor could not be ruled out. In a later genetic analysis, a missense DCLRE1C variant was associated with V-gene and J-gene trimming of TCR beta chains, and the association was replicated in an independent cohort. Three of the identified cytomegalovirus-associated TCR beta chains were confirmed in vitro to be specific for cytomegalovirus antigens. Across donors, most TCR sequences were observed very rarely, whereas some public TCRs were present in many individuals. According to a later genetic analysis, donors in an Asian-associated ancestry cluster had fewer N-insertions in productive TCRs than the approximately 650-donor mean. A later analysis found that most CMV-associated TCR beta chains appeared HLA-restricted, with HLA associations seemingly driven largely by CMV exposure. The only immune exposure information available for the cohort was CMV serostatus. The presence/absence analyses assumed that sequencing depth was roughly uniform across donors, and that assumption may not be true. The study gave a list of 150 to 200 TCR beta chains associated with cytomegalovirus. A later analysis associated about 18,000 TCR beta sequences with specific HLA alleles at a false discovery rate of 0.05. A further reported finding was that TCR beta sequences accurately predicted the HLA-A and HLA-B alleles for most subjects in the first cohort. This cohort had only TCR beta chains sequenced, and the lack of alpha or paired-chain data limited which features could be detected. The sequencing pipeline was judged likely to have produced a cluster of highly shared sequence variants as a technical artifact. When HLA alleles, especially DR and DQ, strongly co-occurred, TCR associations were difficult to assign to individual alleles. Because the 87-base-pair reads could not distinguish some IMGT-functional V segments, including TRBV6-2 and TRBV6-3, those segments were excluded. The classifier was reported to diagnose cytomegalovirus status with high specificity and sensitivity in both the original cohort and the validation cohort. According to a later analysis, TCR association rates differed among HLA loci, with DRB1 alleles showing the most associated TCRs and HLA-C alleles showing the fewest. Because HLA typing was unavailable for some donors at each locus, only the typed subset was used in association tests. An earlier analysis of approximately 530 of the donors showed that most TCR beta V segments appeared in productive rearrangements either about 87% or about 30% of the time, which broadly matched IMGT annotations. Because counts were too low, roughly 18 rarely observed V segments, including chromosome 9 orphons, were left out of the earlier analysis of some 640 of the donors. Several of the top co-occurrence clusters appeared to be linked to parvovirus B19, influenza, CMV and Epstein-Barr virus, according to a later analysis. According to the authors, the approach could potentially be generalized to other disease states and immunological phenotypes.

This clonotype was sampled from a woman in her late teens or twenties in good health and CMV-seronegative. The receptor chain draws on TRBV7-9 and TRBJ2-1, with TRBD1 matching 8 junction bases. The specimen sequenced was PBMCs. Here is the DNA: TGTGCCAGCAGCTTCGCCGGGACAGGTTACAATGAGCAGTTCTTC. Translated, this gives CASSFAGTGYNEQFF.